This T cell receptor (beta chain) stems from a study of cytomegalovirus exposure and HLA in healthy donors. Germline loops: CDR1 SGHTA, CDR2 FQGTGA. CDR3 size: 13 residues. With 5 bases removed from V and 2 bases from J, the gap between germline ends came to 9 bases. Study outcomes and limitations: Many donors shared some public TCRs, even though most TCR sequences were rare. High specificity and sensitivity for cytomegalovirus status were reported for the classifier. Researchers reported that three CMV-associated chains were confirmed in vitro as CMV antigen-specific.

The donors were members of the validation cohort, which comprised 90 to 150 subjects and was separate from the first cohort of 670 or so subjects. The repertoire was sequenced with immunoSEQ multiplex PCR; TCRdb's copy has only in-frame clones and lacks some. The data show about 260,000 clones, with about 90% seen just once and 3.1% held by the top ten. Turning to this clone: Its antigen is not known.

Specimen: PBMCs. The chain is built from TRBV7-3 and TRBJ1-1; D unresolved. This TCR was recovered from a woman in her twenties or thirties in good health and CMV-seronegative. The CDR3 protein is CASSAQVNTEAFF. CDR3 in DNA: TGTGCCAGCAGCGCTCAGGTTAACACTGAAGCTTTCTTT.